The table lists the clone carrying this TCR beta chain with a few counts. Cells sorted as Tregs were CD4+, CD25+ and CD127-/low. V lost 6 bases, J lost 0 bases, and 12 bases lay in between. The CDR3 runs to 15 residues. The germline CDR1 and CDR2 sequences are SGHVS and FQNEAQ. TCRdb re-analysed the 5' RACE reads in MiXCR, keeping a single row per CDR3 protein. Of around 55,000 distinct CDR3 sequences listed, under 25% were seen once; the top ten hold 3.2%. The specimen was tumor-infiltrating Tregs sorted from the breast tumor. The rearrangement joins TRBV7-8 to TRBJ1-3; the D is unclear. This TCR was recovered from a female donor with breast cancer. Here the CDR3 DNA reads TGTGCCAGCAGGCCGGACCGGCTCTCTGGAAACACCATATATTTT. Protein product: CASRPDRLSGNTIYF.